This record looks at one T cell receptor (beta chain) sequence and its context. Its antigen is not known. The CDR3 consists of 13 residues. V was clipped by 2 bases and J by 4 bases, with 8 bases between them. This sample stems from a study of T cell responses to AZD1222 COVID-19 vaccine. The study's findings and limits: Reportedly, close to half of spike-specific TCRs are directed against unmutated variant regions. Spike-specific TCRs gained breadth and depth after people received two AZD1222 doses. There were mostly white British donors and more females than males, and clonal diversity was possibly underestimated. Repertoires were obtained solely post-peak T cell response.

Sequencing used immunoSEQ multiplex PCR; TCRdb keeps in-frame clones, though not all of them. The data show more than 120,000 clones, roughly 86% seen once. Sequences were derived from peripheral blood, sampled 28 days after the second AZD1222 dose. This sequence joins TRBV12-3 or TRBV12-4 and TRBJ1-2; no clear D gene. This receptor was taken from an adult who received the AZD1222 COVID-19 vaccine. CDR3: CASSLLRTYGYTF. The DNA for the CDR3 is TGTGCCAGCAGTTTATTACGGACCTATGGCTACACCTTC.